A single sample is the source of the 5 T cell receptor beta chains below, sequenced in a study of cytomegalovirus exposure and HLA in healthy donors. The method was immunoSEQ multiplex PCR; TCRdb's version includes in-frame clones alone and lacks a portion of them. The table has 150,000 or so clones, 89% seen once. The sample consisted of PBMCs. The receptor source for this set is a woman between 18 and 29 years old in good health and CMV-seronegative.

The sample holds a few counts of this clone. CDR3 in DNA: TGTGCCAGCAGCCCAACAGTCGGGGTCCGGCGGACTGAAGCTTTCTTT. Translated: CASSPTVGVRRTEAFF. The rearrangement links TRBV7-9 to TRBJ1-1; the D is unclear. The CDR3 is made up of 16 amino acids. Trimming took off 5 bases at V and 5 bases at J, with 21 bases between the two ends. CDR1 is SEHNR, CDR2 FQNEAQ, per germline (reference sequence).

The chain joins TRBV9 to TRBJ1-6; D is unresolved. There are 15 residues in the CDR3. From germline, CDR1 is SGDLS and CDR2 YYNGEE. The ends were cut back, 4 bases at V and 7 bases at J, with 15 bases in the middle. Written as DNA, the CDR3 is TGTGCCAGCAGCCCTCGCCGTGGCCTCAATTCACCCCTCCACTTT. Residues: CASSPRRGLNSPLHF.

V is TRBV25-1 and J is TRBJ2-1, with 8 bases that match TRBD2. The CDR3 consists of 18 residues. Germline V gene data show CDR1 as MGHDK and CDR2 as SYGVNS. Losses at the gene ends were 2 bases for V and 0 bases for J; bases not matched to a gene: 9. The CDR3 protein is CASSERGKRGGSYNEQFF. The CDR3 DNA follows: TGTGCCAGCAGTGAAAGGGGTAAACGGGGGGGCTCCTACAATGAGCAGTTCTTC.

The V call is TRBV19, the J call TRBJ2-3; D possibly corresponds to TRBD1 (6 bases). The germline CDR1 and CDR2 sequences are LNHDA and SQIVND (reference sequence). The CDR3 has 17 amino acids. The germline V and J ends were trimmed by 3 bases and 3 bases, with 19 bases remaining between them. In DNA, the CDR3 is TGTGCCAGTAGTATTCTGGGGGAACAGGGAGTAACAGATACGCAGTATTTT. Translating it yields CASSILGEQGVTDTQYF.

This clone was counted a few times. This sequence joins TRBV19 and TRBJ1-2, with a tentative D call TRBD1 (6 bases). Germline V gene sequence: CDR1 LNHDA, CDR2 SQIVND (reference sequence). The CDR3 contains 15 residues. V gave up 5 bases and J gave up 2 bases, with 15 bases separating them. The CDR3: CASSLTDSPNYGYTF. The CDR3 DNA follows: TGTGCCAGTAGTCTGACGGACAGCCCAAACTATGGCTACACCTTC. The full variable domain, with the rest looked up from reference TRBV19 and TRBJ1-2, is DGGITQSPKYLFRKEGQNVTLSCEQNLNHDAMYWYRQDPGQGLRLIYYSQIVNDFQKGDIAEGYSVSREKKESFPLTVTSAQKNPTAFYLCASSLTDSPNYGYTFGSGTRLTVV.